This T cell receptor (beta chain) was captured in a study of identical twins. This CDR3 is 13 amino acids long. Germline CDR1 reads MNHNS; CDR2 reads SASEGT. Trimming stripped 6 bases from V and 5 bases from J, with 11 bases between. For this clonotype: Its specificity is unknown.

Regarding the study as a whole: Cord blood beta clonotypes present at high abundance carried fewer insertions; no such pattern appeared in memory repertoires. There was an excess of low generation probability in the out-of-frame alpha sequences that twins shared. Monozygotic twin pairs showed more out-of-frame TCR alpha sharing than models estimated.

TCRdb independently ran MiXCR on the 5' RACE reads; one entry per CDR3 protein. The table has hundreds of thousands of distinct CDR3 sequences, approximately 7% seen once. This sample was shared with a second study, whose subject was yellow fever vaccine responses in identical twins.

The sequence was obtained from a woman aged 18-30 years in good health. This rearrangement joins TRBV6-1 to TRBJ2-1; a possible D gene is TRBD2 (6 bases). The sequenced sample was memory (CD45RO+) T cells sorted from blood. CDR3 sequence (DNA): TGTGCCAGCAGACGACTAGGAGACAATGAGCAGTTCTTC. Translation: CASRRLGDNEQFF.